This TCR beta chain was sequenced during a study of T cells in tuberculosis. Study in general: T cells were selected with CD1B tetramers loaded with glucose monomycolate.

Findings and limits, study-wide: Low-affinity CD1B-GMM tetramer-binding T cells may have been missed.

Trimming removed 4 bases at V and 1 base at J, with 14 bases between. This CDR3 is built from 16 residues. CDR1 is LNHDA, CDR2 SQIVND, per germline (reference sequence). This clone was counted only a few times. After thawing and overnight rest, PBMC were stained with GMM-loaded CD1B tetramer, viability dye and anti-CD3 for sorting. The CD1B tetramers carried C32 glucose monomycolate purified from Rhodococcus equi. From each donor, around 100,000 tetramer-negative cells were sorted. Chain pairing is unknown; alpha and beta were sequenced separately. TCRdb keeps only in-frame clones here, not all; method: immunoSEQ multiplex PCR. The repertoire includes 85,000 to 90,000 clones, roughly 93% of them detected once, and around 2% sits in the top ten.

The chain has TRBV19 and TRBJ1-5; no definite D call. This receptor was obtained from an adult woman with latent tuberculosis. The specimen sequenced was CD1b-GMM tetramer-negative cells sorted from PBMCs. CDR3 nucleotides: TGTGCCAGTAGTAGCCCCCCCGGGTCGAGCAATCAGCCCCAGCATTTT. This encodes CASSSPPGSSNQPQHF.